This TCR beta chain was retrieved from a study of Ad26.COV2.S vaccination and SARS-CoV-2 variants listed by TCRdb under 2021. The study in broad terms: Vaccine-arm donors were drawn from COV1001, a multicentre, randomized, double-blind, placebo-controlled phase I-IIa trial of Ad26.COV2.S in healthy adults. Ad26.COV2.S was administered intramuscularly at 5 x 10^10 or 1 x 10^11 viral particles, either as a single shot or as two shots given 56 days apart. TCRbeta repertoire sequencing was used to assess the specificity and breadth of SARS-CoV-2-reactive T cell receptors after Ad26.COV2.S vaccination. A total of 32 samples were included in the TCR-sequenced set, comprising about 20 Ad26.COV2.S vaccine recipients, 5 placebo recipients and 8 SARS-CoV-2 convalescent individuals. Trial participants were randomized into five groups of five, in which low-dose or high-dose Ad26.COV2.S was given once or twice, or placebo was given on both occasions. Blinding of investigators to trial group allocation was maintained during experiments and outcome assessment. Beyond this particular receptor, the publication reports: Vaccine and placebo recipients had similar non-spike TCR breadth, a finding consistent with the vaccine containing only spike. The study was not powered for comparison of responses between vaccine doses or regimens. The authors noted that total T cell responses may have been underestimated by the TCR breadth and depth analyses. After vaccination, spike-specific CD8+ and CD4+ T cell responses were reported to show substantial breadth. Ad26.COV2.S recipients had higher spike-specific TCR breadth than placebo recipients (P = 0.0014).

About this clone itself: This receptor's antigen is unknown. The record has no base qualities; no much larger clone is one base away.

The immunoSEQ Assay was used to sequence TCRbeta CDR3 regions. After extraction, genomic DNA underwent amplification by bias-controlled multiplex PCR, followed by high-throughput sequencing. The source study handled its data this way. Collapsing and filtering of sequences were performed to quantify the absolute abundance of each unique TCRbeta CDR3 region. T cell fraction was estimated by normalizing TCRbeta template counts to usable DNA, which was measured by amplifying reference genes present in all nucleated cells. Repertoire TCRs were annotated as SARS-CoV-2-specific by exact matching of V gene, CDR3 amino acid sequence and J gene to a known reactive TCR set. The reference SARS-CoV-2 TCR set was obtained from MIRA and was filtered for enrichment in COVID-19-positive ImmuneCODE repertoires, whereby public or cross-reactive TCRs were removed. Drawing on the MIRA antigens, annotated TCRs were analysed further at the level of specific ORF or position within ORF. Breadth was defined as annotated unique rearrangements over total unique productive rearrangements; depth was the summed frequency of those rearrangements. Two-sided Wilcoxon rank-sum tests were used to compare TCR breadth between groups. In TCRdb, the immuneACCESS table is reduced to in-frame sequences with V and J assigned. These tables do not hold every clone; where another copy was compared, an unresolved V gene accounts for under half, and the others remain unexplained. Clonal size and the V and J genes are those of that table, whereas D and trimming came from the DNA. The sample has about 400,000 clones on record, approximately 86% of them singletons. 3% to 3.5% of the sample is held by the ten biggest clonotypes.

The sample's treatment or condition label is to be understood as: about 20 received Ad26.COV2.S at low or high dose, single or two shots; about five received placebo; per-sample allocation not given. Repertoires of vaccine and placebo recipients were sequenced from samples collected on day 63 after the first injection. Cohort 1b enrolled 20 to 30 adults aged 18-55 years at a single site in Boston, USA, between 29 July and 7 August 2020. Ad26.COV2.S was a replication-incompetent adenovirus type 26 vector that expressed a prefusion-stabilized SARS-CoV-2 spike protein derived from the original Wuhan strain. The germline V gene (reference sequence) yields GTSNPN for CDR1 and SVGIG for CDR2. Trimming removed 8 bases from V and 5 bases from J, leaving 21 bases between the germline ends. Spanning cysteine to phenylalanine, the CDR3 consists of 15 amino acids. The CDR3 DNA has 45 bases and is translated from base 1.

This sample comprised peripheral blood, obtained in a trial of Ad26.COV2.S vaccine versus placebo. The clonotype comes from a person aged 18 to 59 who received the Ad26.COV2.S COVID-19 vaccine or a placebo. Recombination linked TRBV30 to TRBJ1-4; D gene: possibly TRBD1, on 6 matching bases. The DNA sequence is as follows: TGTGCCGCCCACGCGCCGGGGACACAGAATGAAAAACTGTTTTTT. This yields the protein CAAHAPGTQNEKLFF.